This T cell receptor beta chain was identified in a study of T cell responses to AZD1222 COVID-19 vaccine. Repertoires were generated with immunoSEQ multiplex PCR, while TCRdb's copy carries only in-frame clones and drops some. The table has 55,000 to 65,000 clones, around 90% seen once. This CDR3 is built from 12 residues. From germline, CDR1 is LGHNA and CDR2 YNFKEQ. Trimming stripped 5 bases from V and 6 bases from J, with 11 bases between. This clone was picked up one time. This chain joins TRBV4-2 and TRBJ2-7; D unresolved. Here the sequenced sample was peripheral blood, taken on day 0 of AZD1222 vaccination. The source of this sequence is an adult in good health. The CDR3 spells CASSRVGSEQYF. The CDR3 DNA is TGTGCCAGCAGCAGAGTCGGAAGCGAGCAGTACTTC.